A single TCR beta chain is shown here with its context. In the authors' methods: Estimation of nucleated cell counts relied on the amplification of reference gene primers. Profiling relied on immunoSEQ multiplex PCR, and the TCRdb table lists in-frame clones only, not all of them. V and J calls and clone size are those listed in that table; D and trimming were worked out from the DNA. The table includes under 150,000 clones, around 81% detected once. This specimen belongs to a study of blood T cell repertoires in COVID-19. The CDR3 sequence is 15 residues long. J lost 4 bases, V lost 3 bases, and 8 bases had no gene match. The germline V gene has CDR1 DFQATT and CDR2 SNEGSKA (reference sequence).

This receptor was identified in a woman between 45 and 60 years old with acute or convalescent COVID-19. V usage is TRBV20-1 and J usage is TRBJ1-2; 10 bases are a match to TRBD1. Sample: peripheral blood. The CDR3 bases are TGCAGTGCTAGTGTTGGGACAGGGGAATTCTATGGCTACACCTTC. Its protein product is CSASVGTGEFYGYTF.